This TCR beta chain was obtained from a study of blood T cell repertoires in COVID-19. For the study at large: Samples of COVID-19 (acute and convalescent) were obtained from the United States, Italy and Spain. T cells, B-cell-depleted T cells, or PBMCs supplied cDNA or gDNA.

Here immunoSEQ multiplex PCR was the method, and the copy in TCRdb shows in-frame clones only, minus some. The table shows 250,000 to 350,000 clones, with roughly 80% occurring only once. This clone was detected once. Germline is not matched at one junction end, which may reflect a read error. Germline lookup yields CDR1 SNHLY and CDR2 FYNNEI. The CDR3 totals 14 residues. Material: peripheral blood. The chain has TRBV2 and TRBJ2-2, with D perhaps TRBD2 (6 bases). This receptor was identified in a person aged 70 to 85 with COVID-19, enrolled during active disease. Written as DNA, the CDR3 is TGTGCCAGCAGTGAACTAGCGAAGACCGGGGAGCTGTTTTTT. Amino acid sequence: CASSELAKTGELFF.